The 11 T cell receptor beta chains presented below share a single source sample, sequenced in a study of cytomegalovirus exposure and HLA in healthy donors. Primers: 60 Vbeta forward and 13 Jbeta reverse. Assay used: immunoSEQ multiplex PCR; TCRdb lists only in-frame clones, some missing. The profile shows around 150,000 clones, roughly 84% of them singletons. The sample was PBMCs. The receptors were gathered from a man younger than 35 in good health and CMV-seronegative.

This sequence joins TRBV7-2 and TRBJ1-6; tentative D call: TRBD1 (5 bases). The length of the CDR3 is 17 residues. V shed 5 bases and J shed 4 bases, with 18 bases lying between them. Looked up from germline, CDR1 is SGHTA and CDR2 is FQGNSA. This CDR3 is CASSPPSIGAYNSPLHF. CDR3 nucleotide sequence: TGTGCCAGCAGCCCTCCCTCCATTGGGGCTTATAATTCACCCCTCCACTTT.

V gene TRBV9 combines with J gene TRBJ1-6; D is perhaps TRBD1 (5 bases). Germline V gene lookup returns CDR1 SGDLS and CDR2 YYNGEE. The ends were cut back, 1 base at V and 9 bases at J, with 11 bases in the middle. The CDR3 length is 14 residues. The CDR3 coding sequence is TGTGCCAGCAGCGTATTGCAGGGCGGTTCACCCCTCCACTTT. Translated: CASSVLQGGSPLHF. Supplemented by reference TRBV9 and TRBJ1-6, the full variable domain reads DSGVTQTPKHLITATGQRVTLRCSPRSGDLSVYWYQQSLDQGLQFLIQYYNGEERAKGNILERFSAQQFPDLHSELNLSSLELGDSALYFCASSVLQGGSPLHFGNGTRLTVT.

The chain has TRBV4-1 and TRBJ2-7; 11 positions match TRBD2. The CDR3 spans 16 residues. V trimming: 0 bases; J trimming: 6 bases; junction bases outside the gene matches: 7. The germline V gene has CDR1 MGHRA and CDR2 YSYEKL. The CDR3 sequence: CASSQDRLAGYVEQYF. CDR3 in DNA: TGCGCCAGCAGCCAAGACCGACTAGCGGGGTATGTCGAGCAGTACTTC.

The J gene is TRBJ2-2, the V gene TRBV7-8; D is perhaps TRBD2 (7 bases). The V gene's germline CDR1 is SGHVS and CDR2 FQNEAQ. The ends were cut back, 8 bases at V and 0 bases at J, with 13 bases in the middle. CDR3 size: 15 residues. Written as DNA, the CDR3 is TGTGCCAGCCAGGGGAGGGCTACGAACACCGGGGAGCTGTTTTTT. This gives the protein CASQGRATNTGELFF.

The V call is TRBV5-1, the J call TRBJ2-7; D is unclear. Trimming removed 0 bases from V and 1 base from J, with 11 bases in between. Germline CDR1 SGHRS, CDR2 YFSETQ. The CDR3 length is 15 residues. The CDR3, as DNA: TGCGCCAGCAGCTTGGGACATACCCCTTCCTACGAGCAGTACTTC. It translates to CASSLGHTPSYEQYF.

The table lists this clone with a count of one. This chain connects TRBV7-9 to TRBJ2-5; the match to TRBD1 covers 9 bases. Germline V gene sequence: CDR1 SEHNR, CDR2 FQNEAQ (reference sequence). The CDR3 extends over 14 amino acids. The V and J ends lost 8 bases and 1 base, in that order; junction bases with no gene match: 5. In DNA form, the CDR3 reads TGTGCCAGCCTGATGACAGGGGGCCAAGAGACCCAGTACTTC. As protein: CASLMTGGQETQYF.

The rearrangement links TRBV4-1 to TRBJ2-5; 11 bases line up with TRBD1. The CDR3 is 16 amino acids. V gave up 4 bases and J gave up 5 bases; unmatched junction bases: 9. Germline V gives CDR1 MGHRA, CDR2 YSYEKL. CDR3 DNA sequence: TGCGCCAGCAGCCCACAAGGGGGACAGGGGGTCGAGACCCAGTACTTC. Translated: CASSPQGGQGVETQYF.

V usage is TRBV11-2 and J usage is TRBJ2-7; the match to TRBD1 covers 9 bases. The CDR3 length is 17 residues. V lost 5 bases and J lost 3; bases outside the gene matches: 14. Germline values: CDR1 SGHAT, CDR2 FQNNGV. The CDR3 here is CASSPSDLGQGGYEQYF. The CDR3 DNA sequence: TGTGCCAGCAGCCCCTCCGATCTGGGACAGGGTGGCTACGAGCAGTACTTC. Full variable domain (outside the CDR3, taken from reference TRBV11-2 and TRBJ2-7): EAGVAQSPRYKIIEKRQSVAFWCNPISGHATLYWYQQILGQGPKLLIQFQNNGVVDDSQLPKDRFSAERLKGVDSTLKIQPAKLEDSAVYLCASSPSDLGQGGYEQYFGPGTRLTVT.

This sequence joins TRBV18 and TRBJ1-3; D is ambiguous. Per the germline V gene, CDR1 is KGHSH and CDR2 is LQKENI. V shed 5 bases and J shed 4 bases, with 21 bases lying between them. The CDR3 consists of 17 residues. In DNA, the CDR3 is TGTGCCAGCTCATCACGTGGGCCGACGGCAGAGGGAAACACCATATATTTT. It encodes CASSSRGPTAEGNTIYF.

This rearrangement joins TRBV4-1 to TRBJ2-7; possible D gene TRBD2, 5 bases. CDR1 is MGHRA, CDR2 YSYEKL, per germline. The length of the CDR3 is 14 residues. Trimming stripped 1 base from V and 2 bases from J, with 9 bases between. CDR3 in amino acids: CASSQGGGAYEQYF. CDR3 bases: TGCGCCAGCAGCCAAGGCGGAGGCGCCTACGAGCAGTACTTC.

DNA of the CDR3: TGTGCTAGTGGTTCGGACAGGGGTTCACCCCTCCACTTT. Its translation: CASGSDRGSPLHF. The chain has TRBV12-5 and TRBJ1-6, with TRBD1 matching 9 bases. CDR3 size: 13 residues. Trimming at V came to 4 bases and at J to 9 bases, leaving 1 base not matched to a gene. The germline V gene encodes CDR1 LGHNT and CDR2 FRNRAP.